This T cell receptor (beta chain) stems from a study of OX40 agonist ivuxolimab in advanced cancers. Context from the whole study: Ivuxolimab was an agonistic, fully human IgG2 monoclonal antibody directed against OX40 (CD134), a costimulatory receptor. The paper reports the monotherapy dose-escalation portion (N of about 56 patients) of the phase I ivuxolimab trial. Patients were allowed to have had prior anti-PD-1, anti-PD-L1 or anti-CTLA-4 therapy, and roughly 40% of the dose-escalation patients had been treated with checkpoint inhibitors. Partial responses occurred in three dose-escalation patients: two with cutaneous melanoma and one with hepatocellular carcinoma. Peripheral TCRbeta sequencing aimed to test whether ivuxolimab altered TCR sequence diversity and caused clonal T-cell expansion. Of the 50 to 55 patients in dose escalation, about 20 had hepatocellular carcinoma, roughly 15 had melanoma, 9 had renal cell carcinoma and 9 had head and neck cancer. A male proportion of roughly 80% and a mean age of approximately 62 years, ranging from 23 to 79, were recorded for the dose-escalation cohort. Intravenous ivuxolimab was administered to patients every 2 weeks at six dose levels: 0.01, 0.1, 0.3, 1.5, 3 and 10 mg/kg.

The trial excluded patients who had a history of autoimmune disease or who were on systemic immunosuppression. Peripheral blood for TCR sequencing was collected from all dose cohorts at baseline, on cycle 4 day 1, and on cycle 7 day 1. Samples were obtained from an open-label, multicenter, first-in-human phase I dose-escalation trial of ivuxolimab. The trial enrolled adults with locally advanced or metastatic head and neck squamous cell, hepatocellular, melanoma or renal cell carcinoma. CD4+ and CD8+ T cells were sorted separately from peripheral blood before TCR sequencing. A word on this clone: The clone's antigen remains unknown. No base qualities exist here, and no much larger clone lies one base off it.

General study outcomes and caveats: Antigen specificity was not determined for the clonally expanded peripheral T cells. At doses of 0.1 to 3.0 mg/kg, clonal expansion of both CD4+ and CD8+ T cells in blood was seen between baseline and week 6. After ivuxolimab, more expanded clones were found on average in CD8+ T cells than in CD4+ T cells. Low levels of normalized T-cell clonal expansion were also seen in some nonresponding patients. Partial responders in the 0.1-3.0 mg/kg groups had among the lowest normalized peripheral clonal expansion, especially among CD8+ T cells.

For sequencing of the TCRbeta CDR3 region, genomic DNA was extracted from the sorted cells. TCRbeta CDR3 regions were sequenced using the immunoSEQ Assay. TCRdb retrieved this table from immuneACCESS and kept in-frame rearrangements only. Not all clones are present; in checked studies, unresolved V genes account for under half, and no reason is known for the remainder. Across this sample there are 35,000 or so clones, with approximately 90% seen only once. 9.1% of the sample is held by the ten biggest clonotypes. The input for sequencing was CD4+ or CD8+ T cells sorted from blood, taken in a trial of the OX40 agonist ivuxolimab. This clonotype was obtained from an adult with an advanced solid tumor such as melanoma, head and neck, liver or kidney cancer.

The nucleotide sequence reads TGTGCCAGCAGACCAATGGGTGGGGCGGAGACCCAGTACTTC. Its amino acids are CASRPMGGAETQYF. This chain joins TRBV28 to TRBJ2-5; TRBD1 is a weak D gene call, 5 bases matching. The germline V gene yields MDHEN for CDR1 and SYDVKM for CDR2. The CDR3 numbers 14 residues from cysteine through phenylalanine. This entry keeps only the CDR3 DNA: 42 bases, framed from base 1. V is reduced by 6 bases and J by 5 bases, leaving a spacing of 16 bases between them.